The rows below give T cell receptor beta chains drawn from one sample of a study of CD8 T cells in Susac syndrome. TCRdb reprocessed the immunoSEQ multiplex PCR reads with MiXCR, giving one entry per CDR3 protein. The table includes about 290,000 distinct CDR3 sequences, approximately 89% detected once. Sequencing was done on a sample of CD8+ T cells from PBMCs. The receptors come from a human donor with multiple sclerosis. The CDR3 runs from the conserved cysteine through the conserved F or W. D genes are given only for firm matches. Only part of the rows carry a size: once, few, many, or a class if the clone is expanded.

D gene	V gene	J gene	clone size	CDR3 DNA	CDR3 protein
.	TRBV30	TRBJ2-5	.	TGTGCCTGGAGTGCCCACAGCGAACTCCAAGAGACCCAGTACTTC	CAWSAHSELQETQYF
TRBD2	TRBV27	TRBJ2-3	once	TGTGCCAGCAGTTTAATTAGCGGGGGCACAGATACGCAGTATTTT	CASSLISGGTDTQYF
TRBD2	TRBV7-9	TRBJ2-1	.	TGTGCCAGCAGCTTAGGGGCGGGAGAAGACAATGAGCAGTTCTTC	CASSLGAGEDNEQFF
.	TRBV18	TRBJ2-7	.	TGTGCCAGCTCACCAGAGCACGGGGTCTACGAGCAGTACTTC	CASSPEHGVYEQYF
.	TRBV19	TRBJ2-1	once	TGTGCCAGTAGTATTGGGCAGTCTTTCACCTACAATGAGCAGTTCTTC	CASSIGQSFTYNEQFF
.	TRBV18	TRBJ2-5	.	TGTGCCAGCCCACCACCGCGCCAAGAGACCCAGTACTTC	CASPPPRQETQYF
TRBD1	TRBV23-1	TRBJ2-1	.	TGCGCCAGCAGTCCAAAGGGGTCCAGGGGGCGTATGCAGTTCTTC	CASSPKGSRGRMQFF
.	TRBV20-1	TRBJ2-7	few	TGCAGTGCCTCTGACTATTACGAGCAGTACTTC	CSASDYYEQYF
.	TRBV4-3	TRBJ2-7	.	TGCGCCAGCAGCCAAGATCTGGGACTCATCTACGAGCAGTACTTC	CASSQDLGLIYEQYF
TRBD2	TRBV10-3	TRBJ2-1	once	TGTGCCATCAGTGAGTTAGGTAGCGGGAGGGACGATGAGCAGTTCTTC	CAISELGSGRDDEQFF
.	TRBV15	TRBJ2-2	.	TGTGCCACCAGCAGTGGAGACGGGAACACCGGGGAGCTGTTTTTT	CATSSGDGNTGELFF
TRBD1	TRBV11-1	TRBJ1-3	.	TGTGCCAGCAGCTTAAGGCGGACAGGGGCCGGAAACACCATATATTTT	CASSLRRTGAGNTIYF
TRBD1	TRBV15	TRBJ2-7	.	TGTGCCACCAGCACGGGACAGGGGGCGGACGAGCAGTACTTC	CATSTGQGADEQYF
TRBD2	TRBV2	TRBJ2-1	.	TGTGCCAGAGGTCCGGGCGGGAGCCACAATGAGCAGTTCTTC	CARGPGGSHNEQFF
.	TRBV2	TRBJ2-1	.	TGTGCCAGCGGGGGGACGAGCTACAATGAGCAGTTCTTC	CASGGTSYNEQFF
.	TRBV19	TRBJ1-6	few	TGTGCCAGTAGCGATGTAGAGCAGGGGAATGTTTCACCCCTCCACTTT	CASSDVEQGNVSPLHF
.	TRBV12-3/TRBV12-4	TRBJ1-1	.	TGTGCCAGCGGGCCCCAGATGAACACTGAAGCTTTCTTT	CASGPQMNTEAFF
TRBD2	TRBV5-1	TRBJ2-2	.	TGCGCCAGCAGCTCGACTAGCGGGGGGGCAAACACCGGGGAGCTGTTTTTT	CASSSTSGGANTGELFF
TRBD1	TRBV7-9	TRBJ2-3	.	TGTGCCAGCAGCGAGAAACAGGGGAATAGGGCAGATACGCAGTATTTT	CASSEKQGNRADTQYF
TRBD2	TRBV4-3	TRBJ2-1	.	TGCGCCAGCAGCCAAGACCTTAACGGGAGGAAAAACAATGAGCAGTTCTTC	CASSQDLNGRKNNEQFF
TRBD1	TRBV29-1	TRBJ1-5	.	TGCAGCGTTGGTACAGGGGTTGGGAATCAGCCCCAGCATTTT	CSVGTGVGNQPQHF
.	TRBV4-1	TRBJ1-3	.	TGCGCCAGCAGCCGCGACCGCTCTGGAAACACCATATATTTT	CASSRDRSGNTIYF
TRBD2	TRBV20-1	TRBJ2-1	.	TGCAGTGCTAGCCTCGGACTAGCGGGAAGATCCTACAATGAGCAGTTCTTC	CSASLGLAGRSYNEQFF
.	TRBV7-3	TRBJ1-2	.	TGTGCCAGCAGCTTAGGGTGGCAGGGAGGAGGCTACACCTTC	CASSLGWQGGGYTF
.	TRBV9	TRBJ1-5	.	TGTGCCAGCAGCGTAGACTTAGGCAATCAGCCCCAGCATTTT	CASSVDLGNQPQHF
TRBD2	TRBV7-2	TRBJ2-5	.	TGTGCCAGCAGCTTAAATCAGCGGGACCCCAAGTACTTC	CASSLNQRDPKYF
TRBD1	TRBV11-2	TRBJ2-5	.	TGTGCCAGCAGCGCCCGGGACAGGGGGCTAGAGACCCAGTACTTC	CASSARDRGLETQYF
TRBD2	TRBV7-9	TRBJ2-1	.	TGTGCCATCCTCCTCAGGGAGGGCAATGAGCAGTTCTTC	CAILLREGNEQFF
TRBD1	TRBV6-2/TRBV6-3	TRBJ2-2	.	TGTGCCAGCAGTTACGAGACAGGGGGTACTTTAAATACCGGGGAGCTGTTTTTT	CASSYETGGTLNTGELFF
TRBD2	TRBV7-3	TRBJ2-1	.	TGTGCCAGCAGCTCGTCCTTTATGACTAGCGGTTACAATGAGCAGTTCTTC	CASSSSFMTSGYNEQFF
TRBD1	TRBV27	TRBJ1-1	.	TGTGCCAGCAGTTCCATACTGAGGGGGCCCATTGAAGCTTTCTTT	CASSSILRGPIEAFF
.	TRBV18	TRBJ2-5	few	TGTGCCAGCTCACCGGCGGGGGAGACCCAGTACTTC	CASSPAGETQYF
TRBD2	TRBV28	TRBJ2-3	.	TGTGCCAGCAACCCTAGCGGGGGGGCCGCAGATACGCAGTATTTT	CASNPSGGAADTQYF
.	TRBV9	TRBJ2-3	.	TGTGCCAGCAGCACCAGGACCGGAGATACGCAGTATTTT	CASSTRTGDTQYF
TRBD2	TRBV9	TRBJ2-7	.	TGTGCCAGCAGCGCCGATTCCGGGACTAGCGGCTACGAGCAGTACTTC	CASSADSGTSGYEQYF
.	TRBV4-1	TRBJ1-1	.	TGCGCCAGCAGGAACTCCCCAAACACTGAAGCTTTCTTT	CASRNSPNTEAFF
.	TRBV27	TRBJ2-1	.	TGTGCCAGCAGTTTAGCAGCACATGAGCAGTTCTTC	CASSLAAHEQFF
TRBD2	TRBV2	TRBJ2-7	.	TGTGCCAGCAGTGACGCCCAGCGGGGTATCTACGAGCAGTACTTC	CASSDAQRGIYEQYF
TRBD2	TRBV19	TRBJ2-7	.	TGTGCCAGTGCGACGGGAGGCGGCTACGAGCAGTACTTC	CASATGGGYEQYF
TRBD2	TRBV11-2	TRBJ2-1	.	TGTGCCAGCAGCATAGGACTAGCGGGGGTTTTGCAGTTCTTC	CASSIGLAGVLQFF
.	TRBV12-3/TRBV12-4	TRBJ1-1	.	TGTGCCAGCAGTTTTTCGGCAGGCCGGCGATGGAACACTGAAGCTTTCTTT	CASSFSAGRRWNTEAFF
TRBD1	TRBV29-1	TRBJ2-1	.	TGCAGCGTTGATGGCGGGACAGGGGCCTACAATGAGCAGTTCTTC	CSVDGGTGAYNEQFF
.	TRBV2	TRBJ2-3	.	TGTGCCAGCCAATATGTGGGGGGCGGCACAGATACGCAGTATTTT	CASQYVGGGTDTQYF
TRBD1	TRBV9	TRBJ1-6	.	TGTGCCAGCAGCGTAGGCAGGGGGGGATATAATTCACCCCTCCACTTT	CASSVGRGGYNSPLHF
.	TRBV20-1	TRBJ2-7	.	TGCAGTGCTAGATCTGGCGCAACCTACGAGCAGTACTTC	CSARSGATYEQYF
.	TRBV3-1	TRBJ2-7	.	TGTGCCAGCAGCGACCCAAGGGACTACGAGCAGTACTTC	CASSDPRDYEQYF
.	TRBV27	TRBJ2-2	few	TGTGCCAGCAGTTTTAGGGCGGGGGAGCTGTTTTTT	CASSFRAGELFF
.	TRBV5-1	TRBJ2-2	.	TGCGCCAGCAGCTTATCTAGCCCCCCAGGCCCCGGGGAGCTGTTTTTT	CASSLSSPPGPGELFF
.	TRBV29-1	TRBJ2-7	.	TGCAGCGTGGCCGAGAACGAGCAGTACTTC	CSVAENEQYF
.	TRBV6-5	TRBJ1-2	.	TGTGCCAGCAGTTACTCTTTAGCCCGTGATGGCTACACCTTC	CASSYSLARDGYTF